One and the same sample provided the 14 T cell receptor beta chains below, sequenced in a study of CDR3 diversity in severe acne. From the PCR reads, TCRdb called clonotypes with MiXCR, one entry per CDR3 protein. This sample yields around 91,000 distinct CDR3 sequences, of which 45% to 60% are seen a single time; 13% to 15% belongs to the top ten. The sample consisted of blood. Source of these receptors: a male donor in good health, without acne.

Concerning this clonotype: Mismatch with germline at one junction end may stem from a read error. The CDR3 DNA sequence: TGTGCCAGCAGTGAGCGGACCGGCGAGCTGTTTTTT. Translating it yields CASSERTGELFF. This sequence joins TRBV6-5 and TRBJ2-2, with TRBD2 as a possible D gene (5 bases). Germline assignment: CDR1 MNHEY and CDR2 SVGAGI. The CDR3 sequence is 12 residues long.

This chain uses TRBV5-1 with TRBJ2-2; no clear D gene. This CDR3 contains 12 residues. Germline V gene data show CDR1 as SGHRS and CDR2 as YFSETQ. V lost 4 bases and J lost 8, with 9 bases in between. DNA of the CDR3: TGCGCCAGCAGCGAACCGACAGGGGAGCTGTTTTTT. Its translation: CASSEPTGELFF. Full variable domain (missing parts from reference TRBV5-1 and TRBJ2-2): KAGVTQTPRYLIKTRGQQVTLSCSPISGHRSVSWYQQTPGQGLQFLFEYFSETQRNKGNFPGRFSGRQFSNSRSEMNVSTLELGDSALYLCASSEPTGELFFGEGSRLTVL.

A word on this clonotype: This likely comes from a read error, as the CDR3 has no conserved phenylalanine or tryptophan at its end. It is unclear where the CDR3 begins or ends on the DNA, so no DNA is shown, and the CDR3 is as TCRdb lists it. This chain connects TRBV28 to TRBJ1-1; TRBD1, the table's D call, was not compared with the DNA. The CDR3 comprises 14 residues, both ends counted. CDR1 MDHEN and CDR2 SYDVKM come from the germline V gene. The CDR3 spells CASRTLGTDPEVFL.

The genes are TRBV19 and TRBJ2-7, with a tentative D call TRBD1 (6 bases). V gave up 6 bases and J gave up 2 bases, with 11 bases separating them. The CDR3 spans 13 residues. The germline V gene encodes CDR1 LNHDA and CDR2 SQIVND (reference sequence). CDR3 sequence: CASSNGQTYEQYF. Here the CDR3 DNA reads TGTGCCAGTAGCAATGGACAGACCTACGAGCAGTACTTC.

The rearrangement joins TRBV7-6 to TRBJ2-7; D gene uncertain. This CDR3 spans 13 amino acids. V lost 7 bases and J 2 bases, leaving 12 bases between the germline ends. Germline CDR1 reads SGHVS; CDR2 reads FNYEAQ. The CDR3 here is CASTTQPAYEQYF. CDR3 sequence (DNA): TGTGCCAGCACCACTCAACCTGCCTACGAGCAGTACTTC.

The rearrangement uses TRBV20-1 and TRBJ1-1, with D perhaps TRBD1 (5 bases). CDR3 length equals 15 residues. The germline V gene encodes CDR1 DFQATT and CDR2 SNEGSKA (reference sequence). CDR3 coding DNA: TGCAGCACCAGGGATTGGGGGGTAGGGAACACTGAAGCTTTCTTT. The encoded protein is CSTRDWGVGNTEAFF.

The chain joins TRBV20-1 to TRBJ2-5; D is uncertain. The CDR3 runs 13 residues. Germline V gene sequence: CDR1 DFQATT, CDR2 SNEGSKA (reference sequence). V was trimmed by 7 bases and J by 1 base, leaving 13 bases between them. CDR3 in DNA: TGCAGTGGTGGAGCTGCCGTCCAAGAGACCCAGTACTTC. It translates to CSGGAAVQETQYF.

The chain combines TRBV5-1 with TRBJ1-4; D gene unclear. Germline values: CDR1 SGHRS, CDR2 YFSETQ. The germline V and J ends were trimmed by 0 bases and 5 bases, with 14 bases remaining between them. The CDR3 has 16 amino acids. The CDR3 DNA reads TGCGCCAGCAGCTTGGGACACACGGGAACCAATGAAAAACTGTTTTTT. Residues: CASSLGHTGTNEKLFF.

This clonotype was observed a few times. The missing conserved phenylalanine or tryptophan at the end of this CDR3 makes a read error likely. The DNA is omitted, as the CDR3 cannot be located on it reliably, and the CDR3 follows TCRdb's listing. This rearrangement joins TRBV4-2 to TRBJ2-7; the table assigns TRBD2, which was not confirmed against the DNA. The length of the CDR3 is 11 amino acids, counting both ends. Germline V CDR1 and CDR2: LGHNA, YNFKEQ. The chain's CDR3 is CASSPTPGLAG.

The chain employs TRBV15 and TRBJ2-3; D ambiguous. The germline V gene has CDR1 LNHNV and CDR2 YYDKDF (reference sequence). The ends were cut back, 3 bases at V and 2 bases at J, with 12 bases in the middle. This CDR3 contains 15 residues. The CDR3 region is CATSRSATLTDTQYF. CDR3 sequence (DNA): TGTGCCACCAGCAGGTCCGCTACCCTCACAGATACGCAGTATTTT.

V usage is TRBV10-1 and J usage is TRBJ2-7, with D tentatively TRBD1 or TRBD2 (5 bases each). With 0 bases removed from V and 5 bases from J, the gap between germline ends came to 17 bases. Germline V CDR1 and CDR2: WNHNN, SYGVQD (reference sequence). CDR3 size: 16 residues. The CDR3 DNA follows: TGCGCCAGCAGTGAGTCGACGAGGGGTTTGCTCGACGAGCAGTACTTC. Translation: CASSESTRGLLDEQYF.

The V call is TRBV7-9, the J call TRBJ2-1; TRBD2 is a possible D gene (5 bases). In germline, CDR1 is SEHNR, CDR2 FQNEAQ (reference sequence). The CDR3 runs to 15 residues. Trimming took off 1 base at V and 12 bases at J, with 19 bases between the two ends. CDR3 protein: CASSLGTGSYYAQFF. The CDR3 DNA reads TGTGCCAGCAGCTTAGGGACTGGCTCTTACTATGCGCAGTTCTTC.

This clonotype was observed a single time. Here the CDR3 reads CASSEALNYGYTF. The CDR3 nucleotides read TGTGCCAGCAGTGAAGCTTTAAACTATGGCTACACCTTC. The chain has TRBV6-1 and TRBJ1-2, with no clear D. CDR3 length: 13 amino acids. Germline V gives CDR1 MNHNS, CDR2 SASEGT. V was shortened by 0 bases and J by 2 bases, with 4 bases between the two germline ends.

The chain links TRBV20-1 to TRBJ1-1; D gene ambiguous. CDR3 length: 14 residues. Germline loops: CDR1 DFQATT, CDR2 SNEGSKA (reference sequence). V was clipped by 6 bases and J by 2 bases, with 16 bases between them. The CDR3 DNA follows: TGCAGTGCCCATAATACGGACGGAAACACTGAAGCTTTCTTT. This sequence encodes CSAHNTDGNTEAFF.